The rows below give T cell receptor beta chains drawn from one sample of a study of blood T cell repertoires in COVID-19. This table comes from immunoSEQ multiplex PCR, and its TCRdb copy is limited to in-frame clones, with some not included. The sample comprises 40,000 to 55,000 clones, about 89% of which are singletons, and over 2% rests with the top ten. The source material was peripheral blood. These TCRs come from a human donor in a cohort sampled during active COVID-19. Both conserved end residues are part of each CDR3. The D gene is left open where the match is weak. Size is omitted from some rows. Given values are once, few, many or a class for expanded clones.

D gene	V gene	J gene	clone size	CDR3 DNA	CDR3 protein
TRBD1	TRBV7-2	TRBJ1-4	.	TGTGCCAGCAGCCTACAACAGGGGGCTGAAGAAAAACTGTTTTTT	CASSLQQGAEEKLFF
TRBD2	TRBV7-2	TRBJ2-7	.	TGTGCCAGCAGCTCAGTAGCGGGAGCCTACGAGCAGTACTTC	CASSSVAGAYEQYF
TRBD1	TRBV5-1	TRBJ2-7	.	TGCGCCAGCAGCCCCGGGACAGGCTCTAACGAGCAGTACTTC	CASSPGTGSNEQYF
TRBD2	TRBV13	TRBJ2-7	.	TGTGCCAGCCGAGCGGGGAACACCTACGAGCAGTACTTC	CASRAGNTYEQYF
TRBD1	TRBV2	TRBJ2-1	.	TGTGCCAGCAGTGAAGCGCTTGGGACAGGGGTTAATGAGCAGTTCTTC	CASSEALGTGVNEQFF
.	TRBV5-4	TRBJ2-3	.	TGTGCCAGCAGCTTGGTGTCTACCGGCACAGATACGCAGTATTTT	CASSLVSTGTDTQYF
TRBD1	TRBV11-2	TRBJ1-1	.	TGTGCCAGCAGTCAGGGGGCGCTTGCCACTGAAGCTTTCTTT	CASSQGALATEAFF
TRBD2	TRBV29-1	TRBJ2-2	.	TGCAGCGTTGCAAAGGGGGGGCTAGCGGGAGTCGGGGAGCTGTTTTTT	CSVAKGGLAGVGELFF
.	TRBV19	TRBJ1-2	.	TGTGCCACCGGGTCCTACGGGTATGGCTACACCTTC	CATGSYGYGYTF
TRBD2	TRBV15	TRBJ2-7	.	TGTGCCACCAGCAGAGATGTTGAGCGGGAGAGGGGATTCTACGAGCAGTACTTC	CATSRDVERERGFYEQYF
.	TRBV6-2/TRBV6-3	TRBJ1-5	.	TGTGCCAGCAGTGACGGCCCCAGGGGATGGAATCAGCCCCAGCATTTT	CASSDGPRGWNQPQHF
.	TRBV19	TRBJ1-4	.	TGTGCCAGTAGTATAGAGCGGCAGTCTAATGAAAAACTGTTTTTT	CASSIERQSNEKLFF
TRBD2	TRBV19	TRBJ2-2	.	TGTGCCAGTAGTATAGACCGGGGGGTTGGCGGGGAGCTGTTTTTT	CASSIDRGVGGELFF
.	TRBV19	TRBJ1-1	.	TGTGCCAGTGCCTGGGGGGACGCGAGGACTGAAGCTTTCTTT	CASAWGDARTEAFF
TRBD1	TRBV6-1	TRBJ1-1	once	TGTGCCAGCAGTGAAGGACAGGGAATCACTGAAGCTTTCTTT	CASSEGQGITEAFF
.	TRBV30	TRBJ2-5	.	TGTGCCTGGAGTGTACGGTTTCGGGAGACCCAGTACTTC	CAWSVRFRETQYF
TRBD1	TRBV28	TRBJ2-7	.	TGTGCCAGCACCTCTACAGGGGGTGGAGAGCAGTACTTC	CASTSTGGGEQYF
.	TRBV5-6	TRBJ1-1	once	TGTGCCAGCAGCGTTCAGGGGTGGGGGCAGGCTAACACTGAAGCTTTCTTT	CASSVQGWGQANTEAFF
.	TRBV7-3	TRBJ2-1	.	TGTGCCAGCAGCTTAATGGCTAGGCCGTACAATGAGCAGTTCTTC	CASSLMARPYNEQFF
TRBD2	TRBV7-7	TRBJ2-5	.	TGTGCCAGCAGCTTAGGGCGGGGGGCCTACCAAGAGACCCAGTACTTC	CASSLGRGAYQETQYF
TRBD2	TRBV5-1	TRBJ2-3	once	TGCGCCAGCAGCTGGGCGGGTAGCGGGAGCACAGATACGCAGTATTTT	CASSWAGSGSTDTQYF
.	TRBV11-2	TRBJ2-3	once	TGTGCCAGCAGCTTGGCCGGAGCAGATACGCAGTATTTT	CASSLAGADTQYF
TRBD1	TRBV6-5	TRBJ1-2	.	TGTGCCAGCAGTTACTCCGGACAGGGCGCTGGCTACACCTTC	CASSYSGQGAGYTF